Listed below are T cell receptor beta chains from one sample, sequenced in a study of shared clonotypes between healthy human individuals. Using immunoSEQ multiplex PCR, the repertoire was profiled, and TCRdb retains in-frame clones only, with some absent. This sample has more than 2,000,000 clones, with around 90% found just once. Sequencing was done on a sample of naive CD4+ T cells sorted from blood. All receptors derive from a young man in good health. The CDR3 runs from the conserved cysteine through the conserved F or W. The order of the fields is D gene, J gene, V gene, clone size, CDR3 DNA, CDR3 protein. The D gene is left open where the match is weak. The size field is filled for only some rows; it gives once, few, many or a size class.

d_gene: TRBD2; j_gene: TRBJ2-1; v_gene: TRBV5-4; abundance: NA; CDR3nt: TGTGCCAGCAGCTTAGCGGGGCCACCTTCTGAGCAGTTCTTC; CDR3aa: CASSLAGPPSEQFF
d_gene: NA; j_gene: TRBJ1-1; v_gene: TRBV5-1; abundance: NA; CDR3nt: TGCGCCAGCAGCTTTACTCCAGGGGTCAACACTGAAGCTTTCTTT; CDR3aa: CASSFTPGVNTEAFF
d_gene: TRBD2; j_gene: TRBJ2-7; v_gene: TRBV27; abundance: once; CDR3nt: TGTGCCAGCAGTGCACTAGCGGGGATTAGCTCCTACGAGCAGTACTTC; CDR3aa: CASSALAGISSYEQYF
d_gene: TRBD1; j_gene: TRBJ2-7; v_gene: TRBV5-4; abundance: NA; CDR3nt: TGTGCCAGCGGCCCCCAGGGGGCTAGGGAGCAGTACTTC; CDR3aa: CASGPQGAREQYF
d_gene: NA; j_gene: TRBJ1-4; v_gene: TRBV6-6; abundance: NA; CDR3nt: TGTGCCAGCAGTGAGGGACATAGCTTAAAACTGTTTTTT; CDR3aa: CASSEGHSLKLFF
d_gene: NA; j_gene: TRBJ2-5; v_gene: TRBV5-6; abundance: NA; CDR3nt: TGTGCCAGCAGCTCGACCCTCGTGGGGGAGACCCAGTACTTC; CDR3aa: CASSSTLVGETQYF
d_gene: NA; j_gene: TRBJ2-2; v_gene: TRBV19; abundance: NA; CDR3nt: TGTGCCAGTAGTATAGCGAACACCGGGGAGCTGTTTTTT; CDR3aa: CASSIANTGELFF
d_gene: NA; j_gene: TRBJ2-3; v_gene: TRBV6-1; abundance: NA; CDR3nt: TGTGCCAGCAGTGCCCTTGCCCACCAGCGCGGCACAGATACGCAGTATTTT; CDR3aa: CASSALAHQRGTDTQYF
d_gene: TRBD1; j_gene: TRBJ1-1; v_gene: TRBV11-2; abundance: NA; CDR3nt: TGTGCCAGCAGCTCTCGGGACAGGGTCACTGAAGCTTTCTTT; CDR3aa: CASSSRDRVTEAFF
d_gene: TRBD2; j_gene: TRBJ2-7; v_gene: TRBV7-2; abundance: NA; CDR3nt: TGTGCCAGCAGCCCCGGGACTAGCGAGCAGTACTTC; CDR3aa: CASSPGTSEQYF
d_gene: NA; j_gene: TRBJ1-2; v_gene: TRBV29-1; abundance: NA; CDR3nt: TGCAGCGTGGAAGCGTACCCAGGCTACACCTTC; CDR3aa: CSVEAYPGYTF
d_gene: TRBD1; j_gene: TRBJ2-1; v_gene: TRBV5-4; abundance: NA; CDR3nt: TGTGCCAGCAGCCCGAGGACAGGGAACTACAATGAGCAGTTCTTC; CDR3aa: CASSPRTGNYNEQFF
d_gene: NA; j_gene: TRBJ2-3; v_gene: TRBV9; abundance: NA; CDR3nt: TGTGCCAGCAGCGTAGGAGGGGGGAACACAGATACGCAGTATTTT; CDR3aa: CASSVGGGNTDTQYF
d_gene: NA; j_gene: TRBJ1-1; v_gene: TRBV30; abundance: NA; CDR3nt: TGTGCCTGGGACAGACTGAACACTGAAGCTTTCTTT; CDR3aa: CAWDRLNTEAFF
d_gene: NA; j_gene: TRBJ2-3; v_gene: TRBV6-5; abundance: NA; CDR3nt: TGTGCCAGCAAAGGGGGCACAGATACGCAGTATTTT; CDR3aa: CASKGGTDTQYF
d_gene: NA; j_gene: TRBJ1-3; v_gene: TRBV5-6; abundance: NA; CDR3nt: TGTGCCAGCAGCTTGGGGGGTGAAACAGGAAACACCATATATTTT; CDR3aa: CASSLGGETGNTIYF
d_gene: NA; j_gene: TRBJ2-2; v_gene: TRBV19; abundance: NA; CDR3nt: TGTGCCAGTAGTATAGATCGGACATTAACCGGGGAGCTGTTTTTT; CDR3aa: CASSIDRTLTGELFF
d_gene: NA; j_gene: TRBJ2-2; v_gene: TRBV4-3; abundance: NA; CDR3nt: TGCGCCAGCAGCCAAGAGGCAGGGGTCGGGGAGCTGTTTTTT; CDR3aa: CASSQEAGVGELFF
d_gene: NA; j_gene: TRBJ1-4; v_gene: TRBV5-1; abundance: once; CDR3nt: TGCGCCAGCAGCTTGGCGACGGGGGCCGAAAAACTGTTTTTT; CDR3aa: CASSLATGAEKLFF
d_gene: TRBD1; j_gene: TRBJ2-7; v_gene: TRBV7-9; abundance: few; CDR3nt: TGTGCCAGCAGCTCAACAGGGGGCTCCTACGAGCAGTACTTC; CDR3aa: CASSSTGGSYEQYF